This TCR beta chain was sequenced during a study of shared clonotypes between healthy human individuals. Some clones are missing from TCRdb's copy, which holds only in-frame ones; the method was immunoSEQ multiplex PCR. The sample carries 1.5 million to 1.9 million clones, nearly 99% recorded once. Germline lookup yields CDR1 SQVTM and CDR2 ANQGSEA. The length of the CDR3 is 11 residues. V gave up 6 bases and J gave up 9 bases, with 12 bases separating them. The chain combines TRBV29-1 with TRBJ1-5; D might be TRBD1 (5 bases). The TCR was taken from a young man in good health. Sample: naive CD4+ T cells sorted from blood. Subset reported: CD45RA+ positively selected. Here the CDR3 reads CSVGDNSPQHF. The CDR3 nucleotides are TGCAGCGTGGGGGATAATTCGCCCCAGCATTTT.